Each of the 14 T cell receptor beta chains below was sequenced from the same sample in a study of somatic mutations in cytotoxic T cells in rheumatoid arthritis. Repertoires were generated with immunoSEQ multiplex PCR, while TCRdb's copy carries only in-frame clones and drops some. The sample carries 8,900 or so clones, approximately 70% recorded once. The specimen sequenced was CD8+ T cells sorted from blood. These TCRs come from an adult with rheumatoid arthritis.

This chain links TRBV4-2 with TRBJ1-5, with D unresolved. V was shortened by 0 bases and J by 1 base, with 7 bases between the two germline ends. Germline CDR1 LGHNA, CDR2 YNFKEQ. The CDR3 sequence is 15 residues long. The CDR3 loop reads CASSQEQHSNQPQHF. The DNA for the CDR3 is TGTGCCAGCAGCCAAGAACAGCACAGCAATCAGCCCCAGCATTTT.

Concerning this clone itself: At the DNA level, this CDR3 is encoded by other sequences in the same sample as well. This chain uses TRBV5-4 with TRBJ2-7; D gene unclear. The CDR3 is 12 residues long. V lost 5 bases and J 3 bases, leaving 9 bases between the germline ends. Germline assignment: CDR1 SGHNT and CDR2 YYREEE (reference sequence). DNA for the CDR3: TGTGCCAGCAGAGGAGACAACTACGAGCAGTACTTC. This sequence encodes CASRGDNYEQYF.

The chain recombines TRBV7-2 with TRBJ1-1; a weak D match, TRBD1 (5 bases). V dropped 5 bases and J dropped 1 base, with 14 bases sitting between them. From germline, CDR1 is SGHTA and CDR2 FQGNSA. The CDR3 runs 15 residues. In DNA, the CDR3 is TGTGCCAGCAGCCCTCACAGGTCACCGAACACTGAAGCTTTCTTT. Amino acid sequence: CASSPHRSPNTEAFF.

This clone was found once. The chain recombines TRBV9 with TRBJ2-7; 7 bases fit TRBD1. The CDR3 loop spans 14 amino acids. Losses at the gene ends were 4 bases for V and 0 bases for J; bases not matched to a gene: 4. Germline CDR1 SGDLS, CDR2 YYNGEE. The CDR3 DNA follows: TGTGCCAGCAGCTCCGGACAGGCCTCCTACGAGCAGTACTTC. Protein product: CASSSGQASYEQYF.

V usage is TRBV6-6 and J usage is TRBJ2-2; either TRBD1 or TRBD2 may fit D (5 bases each). Germline-derived CDR1 and CDR2 are MNHNY and SVGAGI (reference sequence). With 4 bases removed from V and 7 bases from J, the gap between germline ends came to 10 bases. The CDR3 length is 13 residues. The CDR3 DNA reads TGTGCCAGCAGTTCGACAGAGGGCGGGGAGCTGTTTTTT. Translating it yields CASSSTEGGELFF.

This sequence joins TRBV25-1 and TRBJ2-5, with 9 bases fitting TRBD1. The germline gives CDR1 MGHDK, CDR2 SYGVNS. The CDR3 loop spans 15 amino acids. V was clipped by 3 bases and J by 6 bases; unmatched bases: 8. For the CDR3, the DNA is TGTGCCAGCAGTGATCCGGGACAGGGTGGGAAGACCCAGTACTTC. Its translation is CASSDPGQGGKTQYF.

The rearrangement uses TRBV28 and TRBJ1-2; D not certain. Trimming took 6 bases from V and 5 from J, leaving 7 bases between them. Per germline, CDR1 MDHEN and CDR2 SYDVKM. There are 11 residues in the CDR3. CDR3 in amino acids: CASSTTYGYTF. The CDR3 DNA is TGTGCCAGCAGCACCACTTATGGCTACACCTTC.

V usage is TRBV5-1 and J usage is TRBJ1-2; a possible D gene is TRBD1 (6 bases). The germline V gene has CDR1 SGHRS and CDR2 YFSETQ. The CDR3 is made up of 15 amino acids. V gave up 2 bases and J gave up 3 bases, with 14 bases separating them. As DNA, the CDR3 is TGCGCCAGCAGCTTTGGGGGGGGCGTAGACTATGGCTACACCTTC. Translation gives CASSFGGGVDYGYTF.

The V and J genes are TRBV10-3 and TRBJ2-2, with TRBD1 matching 11 bases. The CDR3 loop spans 14 amino acids. Unmatched junction bases numbered 7, after V lost 10 bases and J lost 6 bases. Germline CDR1 ENHRY, CDR2 SYGVKD. CDR3 DNA sequence: TGTGCCACCCAACCGGGACAGGGGGCCGGGGAGCTGTTTTTT. It specifies CATQPGQGAGELFF.

The rearrangement joins TRBV23-1 to TRBJ1-1; tentatively, D is TRBD1 (5 bases). TRBV23-1 is an ORF, and what it does is uncertain. Trimming took off 0 bases at V and 10 bases at J, with 12 bases between the two ends. The CDR3 consists of 13 residues. In DNA form, the CDR3 reads TGCGCCAGCAGTCAATCGGTTGGGGGTTTAGCTTTCTTT. It specifies CASSQSVGGLAFF.

The chain carries TRBV6-4 and TRBJ2-2, with TRBD1 as a possible D gene (6 bases). Deletions cut 5 bases from V and 6 bases from J, with 16 bases between. From germline, CDR1 is MRHNA and CDR2 SNTAGT. The CDR3 spans 15 residues. This CDR3 reads CASSKNREGAGELFF. The DNA for the CDR3 is TGTGCCAGCAGTAAAAACAGGGAAGGCGCCGGGGAGCTGTTTTTT.

The genes are TRBV5-1 and TRBJ2-3; D might be TRBD1 (6 bases). The CDR3 sequence is 13 residues long. CDR1 is SGHRS and CDR2 is YFSETQ in the germline V gene. Trimming shortened V by 4 bases and J by 7 bases, and 13 bases separated the two germline ends. CDR3 nucleotide sequence: TGCGCCAGCAGCGGACAGCAGGTGAATACGCAGTATTTT. It yields the protein CASSGQQVNTQYF.

CDR3 in DNA: TGTGCCAGCACCCCCGTCGCGGGGGTCTACGAGCAGTACTTC. Its protein is CASTPVAGVYEQYF. This chain joins TRBV27 and TRBJ2-7; TRBD2 aligns across 7 bases. V trimming: 7 bases; J trimming: 3 bases; junction bases outside the gene matches: 9. Germline V gene data show CDR1 as MNHEY and CDR2 as SMNVEV (reference sequence). The CDR3 has 14 residues.

V and J are TRBV25-1 and TRBJ1-1; D may be TRBD1 (6 bases). The CDR3 consists of 11 residues. The V end was cut by 8 bases, the J end by 8 bases, with 12 bases between. Germline lookup yields CDR1 MGHDK and CDR2 SYGVNS. The CDR3 nucleotides are TGTGCCAGCGGGACAATGGGAGAAGCTTTCTTT. Encoded protein: CASGTMGEAFF.